This T cell receptor (beta chain) was captured by sequencing in a study of T cell responses to AZD1222 COVID-19 vaccine. The wider study: Second-dose recipients at about 4 or about 12 weeks were treated as one pooled group.

TCRdb's copy holds only in-frame clones and misses some; the assay was immunoSEQ multiplex PCR. Among roughly 130,000 clones listed, around 94% were seen once. This clone was seen a single time. The sequence derives from an adult in good health. Source: peripheral blood, taken on day 0 of AZD1222 vaccination.

The CDR3 DNA follows: TGTGCCAGCAGGAGAGCGGGAGGGCCTTCAATTCAGTTCTTC. It is translated as CASRRAGGPSIQFF. V usage is TRBV27 and J usage is TRBJ2-1; 10 nucleotides agree with TRBD2. The CDR3 is 14 amino acids. V lost 6 bases, J lost 13 bases, and 12 bases stayed unmatched. Germline assignment: CDR1 MNHEY and CDR2 SMNVEV (reference sequence).